This T cell receptor beta chain was sequenced in a study of cytomegalovirus exposure and HLA in healthy donors. Study results and limitations: Most TCR beta V segments were productive about 90% or about 30% of the time in an earlier analysis.

The PCR ran on 60 Vbeta and 13 Jbeta primers. This table comes from immunoSEQ multiplex PCR, and its TCRdb copy is limited to in-frame clones, with some not included. The table lists 75,000 to 80,000 clones, under 80% of them singletons. The V gene's germline CDR1 is SNHLY and CDR2 FYNNEI. Trimming left V 4 bases short and J 6 bases short, with 12 bases between. There are 13 residues in the CDR3. Turning to this clone: Its antigen is not known.

V is TRBV2 and J is TRBJ1-1, with D possibly TRBD1 on 5 matching bases. The clonotype originates from a man between 35 and 55 years old in good health and CMV-seronegative. The sequencing input was PBMCs. CDR3 sequence reads: CASSVLGGAEAFF. For the CDR3, the DNA is TGTGCCAGCAGTGTCCTGGGGGGAGCTGAAGCTTTCTTT.